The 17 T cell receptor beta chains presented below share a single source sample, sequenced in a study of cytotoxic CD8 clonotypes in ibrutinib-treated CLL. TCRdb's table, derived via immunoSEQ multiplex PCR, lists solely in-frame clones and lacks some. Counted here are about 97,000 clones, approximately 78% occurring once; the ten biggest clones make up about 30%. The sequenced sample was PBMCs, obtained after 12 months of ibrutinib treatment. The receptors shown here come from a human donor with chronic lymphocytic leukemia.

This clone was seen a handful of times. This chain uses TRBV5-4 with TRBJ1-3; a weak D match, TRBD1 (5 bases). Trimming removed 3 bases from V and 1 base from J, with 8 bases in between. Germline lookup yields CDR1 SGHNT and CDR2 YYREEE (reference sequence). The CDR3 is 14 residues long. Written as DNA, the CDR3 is TGTGCCAGCAGCTCAGCAGGGTCTGGAAACACCATATATTTT. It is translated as CASSSAGSGNTIYF.

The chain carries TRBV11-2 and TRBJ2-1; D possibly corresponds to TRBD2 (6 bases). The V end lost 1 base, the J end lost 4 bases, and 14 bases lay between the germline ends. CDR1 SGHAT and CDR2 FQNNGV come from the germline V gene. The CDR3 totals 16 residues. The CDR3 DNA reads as TGTGCCAGCAGCTTAGGAAACCGGGGACTTTACAATGAGCAGTTCTTC. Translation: CASSLGNRGLYNEQFF.

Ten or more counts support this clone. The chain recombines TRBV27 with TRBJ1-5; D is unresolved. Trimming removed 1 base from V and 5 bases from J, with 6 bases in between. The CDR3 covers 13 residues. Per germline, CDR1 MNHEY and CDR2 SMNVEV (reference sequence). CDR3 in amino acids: CASSLFRDQPQHF. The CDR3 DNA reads TGTGCCAGCAGTTTATTTAGGGATCAGCCCCAGCATTTT.

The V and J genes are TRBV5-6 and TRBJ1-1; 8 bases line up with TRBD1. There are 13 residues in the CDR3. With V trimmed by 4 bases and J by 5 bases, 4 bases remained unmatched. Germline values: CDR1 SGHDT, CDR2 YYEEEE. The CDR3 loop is CASSGDRGTEAFF. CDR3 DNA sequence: TGTGCCAGCAGCGGAGACAGGGGAACTGAAGCTTTCTTT.

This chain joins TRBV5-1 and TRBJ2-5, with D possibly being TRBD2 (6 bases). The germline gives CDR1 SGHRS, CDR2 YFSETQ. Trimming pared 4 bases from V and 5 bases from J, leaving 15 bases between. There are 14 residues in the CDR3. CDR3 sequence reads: CASSQRAPGETQYF. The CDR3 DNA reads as TGCGCCAGCAGCCAGCGGGCCCCTGGGGAGACCCAGTACTTC. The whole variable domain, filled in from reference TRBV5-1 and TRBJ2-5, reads KAGVTQTPRYLIKTRGQQVTLSCSPISGHRSVSWYQQTPGQGLQFLFEYFSETQRNKGNFPGRFSGRQFSNSRSEMNVSTLELGDSALYLCASSQRAPGETQYFGPGTRLLVL.

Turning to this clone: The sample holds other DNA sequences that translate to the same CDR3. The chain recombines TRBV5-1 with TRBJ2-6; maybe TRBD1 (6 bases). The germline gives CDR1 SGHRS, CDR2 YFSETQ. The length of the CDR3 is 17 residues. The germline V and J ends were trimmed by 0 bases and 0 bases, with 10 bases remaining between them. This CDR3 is CASSLGQVSSGANVLTF. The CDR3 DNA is TGCGCCAGCAGCTTGGGACAGGTCAGCTCTGGGGCCAACGTCCTGACTTTC.

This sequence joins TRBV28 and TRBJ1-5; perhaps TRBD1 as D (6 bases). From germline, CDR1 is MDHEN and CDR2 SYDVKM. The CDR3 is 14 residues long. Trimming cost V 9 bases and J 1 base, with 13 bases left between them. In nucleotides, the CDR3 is TGTGCCAGTAGGACAGAAAGGAGCAATCAGCCCCAGCATTTT. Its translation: CASRTERSNQPQHF.

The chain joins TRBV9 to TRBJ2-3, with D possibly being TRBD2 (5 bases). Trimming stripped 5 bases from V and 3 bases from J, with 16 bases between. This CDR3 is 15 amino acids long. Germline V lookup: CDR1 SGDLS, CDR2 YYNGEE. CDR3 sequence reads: CASSNGLGLTDTQYF. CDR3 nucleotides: TGTGCCAGCAGTAATGGACTTGGCCTAACAGATACGCAGTATTTT.

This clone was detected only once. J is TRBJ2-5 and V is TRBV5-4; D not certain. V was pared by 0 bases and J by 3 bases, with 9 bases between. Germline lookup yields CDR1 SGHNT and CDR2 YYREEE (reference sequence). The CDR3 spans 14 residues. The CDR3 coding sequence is TGTGCCAGCAGCTTGGGTGGCACAAAAGAGACCCAGTACTTC. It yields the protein CASSLGGTKETQYF. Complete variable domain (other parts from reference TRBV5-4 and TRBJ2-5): ETGVTQSPTHLIKTRGQQVTLRCSSQSGHNTVSWYQQALGQGPQFIFQYYREEENGRGNFPPRFSGLQFPNYSSELNVNALELDDSALYLCASSLGGTKETQYFGPGTRLLVL.

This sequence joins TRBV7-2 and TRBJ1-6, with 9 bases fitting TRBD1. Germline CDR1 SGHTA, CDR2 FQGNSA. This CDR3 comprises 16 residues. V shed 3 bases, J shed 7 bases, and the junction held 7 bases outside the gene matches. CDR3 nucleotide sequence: TGTGCCAGCAGCTTGACGGGACAGGGAAAAAATTCACCCCTCCACTTT. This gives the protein CASSLTGQGKNSPLHF.

The CDR3 bases are TGTGCCAGCAGCGTAAACTATGGAACAGGGGATACGCAGTATTTT. Translating gives CASSVNYGTGDTQYF. V gene TRBV11-3 combines with J gene TRBJ2-3; maybe TRBD1 (6 bases). V lost 5 bases, J lost 6 bases, and 18 bases lay in between. From germline, CDR1 is SGHNT and CDR2 YENEEA. This CDR3 spans 15 amino acids.

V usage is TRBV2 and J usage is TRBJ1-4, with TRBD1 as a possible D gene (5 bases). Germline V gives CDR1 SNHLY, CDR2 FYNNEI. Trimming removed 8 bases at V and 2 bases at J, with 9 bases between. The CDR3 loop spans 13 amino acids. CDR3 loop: CASQQETNEKLFF. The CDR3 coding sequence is TGTGCCAGCCAACAGGAGACTAATGAAAAACTGTTTTTT.

CDR3 residues: CASSSSGGFSYEQYF. Here the CDR3 DNA reads TGTGCCAGCAGCTCCAGCGGGGGGTTCTCCTACGAGCAGTACTTC. This chain links TRBV5-4 with TRBJ2-7; 9 nucleotides agree with TRBD2. Per the germline V gene, CDR1 is SGHNT and CDR2 is YYREEE (reference sequence). CDR3 length equals 15 residues. V lost 3 bases and J lost 0; bases outside the gene matches: 4.

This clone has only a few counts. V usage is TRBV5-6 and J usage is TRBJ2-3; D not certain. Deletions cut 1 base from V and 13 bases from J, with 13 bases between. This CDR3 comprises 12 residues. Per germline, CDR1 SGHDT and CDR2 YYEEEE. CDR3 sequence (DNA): TGTGCCAGCAGCTTGCGGATAGGGTACAAGTATTTT. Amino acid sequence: CASSLRIGYKYF.

The CDR3 sequence is CASSLTGEAQPQHF. CDR3 nucleotides: TGTGCCAGCAGCTTGACAGGGGAGGCCCAGCCCCAGCATTTT. The V gene is TRBV5-6, the J gene TRBJ1-5, with 7 bases that match TRBD1. The CDR3 is 14 amino acids. The V segment lost 1 base and the J segment 7 bases; nucleotides outside the gene matches: 5. The V gene's germline CDR1 is SGHDT and CDR2 YYEEEE.

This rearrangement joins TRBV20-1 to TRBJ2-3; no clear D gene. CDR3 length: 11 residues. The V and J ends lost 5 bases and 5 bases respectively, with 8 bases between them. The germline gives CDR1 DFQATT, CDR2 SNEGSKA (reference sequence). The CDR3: CSARTIDTQYF. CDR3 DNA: TGCAGTGCTCGAACTATAGATACGCAGTATTTT.

DNA for the CDR3: TGTGCCAGCAGTCTAGACAGGGGGCCCCAGCATTTT. It yields the protein CASSLDRGPQHF. The genes are TRBV7-2 and TRBJ1-5; 8 nucleotides align to TRBD1. After removal of 6 bases from V and 9 bases from J, the junction contained 4 bases not matched to a gene. The CDR3 is 12 residues long. Germline V CDR1 and CDR2: SGHTA, FQGNSA.